The clone carrying this T cell receptor (beta chain) was seen at least ten times. Its antigen is undetermined. MiXCR, applied by TCRdb to the 5' RACE reads, yields one record per CDR3 protein. The repertoire holds about 290,000 distinct CDR3 sequences, with around 9.7% as singletons. This sample is part of a study of identical twins. V was cut by 3 bases and J by 7 bases, with 10 bases left in between. Germline values: CDR1 DFQATT, CDR2 SNEGSKA (reference sequence). The CDR3 sequence is 12 residues long. Findings of the study overall: Memory repertoires lacked the insertion deficit that abundant cord blood beta clonotypes showed.

These data were also reused for a study on yellow fever vaccine responses in identical twins.

This clonotype was sampled from a young woman in good health. This rearrangement joins TRBV20-1 to TRBJ2-1, with unresolved D. The sequencing sample was made of CD8+ T cells sorted from blood. The CDR3 region is CSARDEPNEQFF. The CDR3 DNA follows: TGCAGTGCTAGGGACGAACCTAATGAGCAGTTCTTC.